These 23 T cell receptor beta chains came from one sample sequenced in a study of Ad26.COV2.S vaccination and SARS-CoV-2 variants. Treatment given: over 15 received Ad26.COV2.S at low or high dose, single or two shots; 5 received placebo; per-sample allocation not given. Sampling was performed 63 days after the first vaccine or placebo injection. Repertoires were generated with immunoSEQ multiplex PCR, while TCRdb's copy carries only in-frame clones and drops some. The repertoire consists of 430,000 or so clones, with about nine tenths occurring once and the leading ten covering 12%. Sequenced material: peripheral blood, taken in a trial of Ad26.COV2.S vaccine versus placebo. These receptors were taken from a person between 18 and 60 years old who received the Ad26.COV2.S COVID-19 vaccine or a placebo.

The rearrangement uses TRBV7-9 and TRBJ2-7; TRBD2 matches at 9 bases. CDR1 SEHNR and CDR2 FQNEAQ come from the germline V gene (reference sequence). The CDR3 totals 13 residues. V was clipped by 4 bases and J by 5 bases; unmatched bases: 3. For the CDR3, the DNA is TGTGCCAGCAGCTCGGGACTAGCTGACGAGCAGTACTTC. Encoded protein: CASSSGLADEQYF.

The rearrangement uses TRBV5-6 and TRBJ2-2; 10 bases agree with TRBD2. Germline CDR1 and CDR2: SGHDT and YYEEEE. The V and J ends lost 2 bases and 2 bases, in that order; junction bases with no gene match: 0. The CDR3 extends over 15 amino acids. The CDR3 protein is CASSLLAGNTGELFF. CDR3 DNA sequence: TGTGCCAGCAGCTTACTAGCGGGAAACACCGGGGAGCTGTTTTTT.

The CDR3 nucleotides read TGCGCCAGCGCCAGGGCGTCTAGCACAGATACGCAGTATTTT. Protein product: CASARASSTDTQYF. The chain has TRBV10-1 and TRBJ2-3; D is possibly TRBD1 (5 bases). V lost 8 bases and J 0 bases, leaving 12 bases between the germline ends. The germline CDR1 and CDR2 sequences are WNHNN and SYGVQD (reference sequence). The CDR3 covers 14 residues.

The V call is TRBV9, the J call TRBJ2-5; 12 bases are a match to TRBD2. CDR1 SGDLS and CDR2 YYNGEE come from the germline V gene. This CDR3 region has 16 residues. V was clipped by 4 bases and J by 5 bases; unmatched bases: 9. This CDR3 reads CASSPRLAGDRETQYF. The CDR3 region has the DNA TGTGCCAGCAGCCCGAGACTAGCGGGAGATCGGGAGACCCAGTACTTC. Drawing the rest from reference TRBV9 and TRBJ2-5, the complete variable domain is DSGVTQTPKHLITATGQRVTLRCSPRSGDLSVYWYQQSLDQGLQFLIQYYNGEERAKGNILERFSAQQFPDLHSELNLSSLELGDSALYFCASSPRLAGDRETQYFGPGTRLLVL.

The V call is TRBV10-3, the J call TRBJ2-7; no reliable D call. V lost 3 bases and J 2 bases, leaving 14 bases between the germline ends. This CDR3 contains 15 residues. From germline, CDR1 is ENHRY and CDR2 SYGVKD. The CDR3 spells CAISEGPRATYEQYF. CDR3 nucleotide sequence: TGTGCCATCAGTGAAGGCCCAAGGGCTACCTACGAGCAGTACTTC.

The chain carries TRBV19 and TRBJ1-5; D gene uncertain. V was cut by 3 bases and J by 11 bases, with 26 bases left in between. Germline loops: CDR1 LNHDA, CDR2 SQIVND (reference sequence). This CDR3 contains 17 residues. CDR3 DNA: TGTGCCAGTAGTATGCGGGGATCAGCATCTCTAATCACGACCCAGCATTTT. As protein: CASSMRGSASLITTQHF.

The rearrangement links TRBV30 to TRBJ1-5; the match to TRBD1 covers 7 bases. The CDR3 loop spans 13 amino acids. V lost 5 bases and J lost 3; bases outside the gene matches: 4. The germline V gene has CDR1 GTSNPN and CDR2 SVGIG (reference sequence). The CDR3 reads CAWSTGNNQPQHF. As DNA, the CDR3 is TGTGCCTGGTCGACAGGGAACAATCAGCCCCAGCATTTT. Full variable domain (remainder filled in from reference TRBV30 and TRBJ1-5): SQTIHQWPATLVQPVGSPLSLECTVEGTSNPNLYWYRQAAGRGLQLLFYSVGIGQISSEVPQNLSASRPQDRQFILSSKKLLLSDSGFYLCAWSTGNNQPQHFGDGTRLSIL.

The chain couples TRBV2 to TRBJ2-3, with D possibly matching TRBD1 (5 bases). The CDR3 sequence is 15 residues long. The germline V gene has CDR1 SNHLY and CDR2 FYNNEI. Trimming took 3 bases from V and 4 from J, leaving 14 bases between them. As DNA, the CDR3 is TGTGCCAGCAGTGAGGTGGCCGTGGGGCCAGATACGCAGTATTTT. Amino acids: CASSEVAVGPDTQYF.

The rearrangement links TRBV4-3 to TRBJ2-1; a possible D gene is TRBD1 (6 bases). CDR3 size: 17 residues. The germline V gene encodes CDR1 LGHNA and CDR2 YSLEER. Trimming stripped 0 bases from V and 3 bases from J, with 15 bases between. The CDR3 region has the DNA TGCGCCAGCAGCCAAGATTGGACAGCGCCCGTCTACAATGAGCAGTTCTTC. Protein sequence: CASSQDWTAPVYNEQFF.

The chain combines TRBV5-1 with TRBJ2-1, with D hard to call. The CDR3 extends over 18 amino acids. Between the trimmed V and J ends, which lost 0 bases and 4 bases, there was a span of 20 bases. Germline CDR1 is SGHRS and CDR2 is YFSETQ. CDR3 bases: TGCGCCAGCAGCTTGGTTCCCCTGAGCGATACCCCATACAATGAGCAGTTCTTC. Translating it yields CASSLVPLSDTPYNEQFF. The variable domain in full, completed from reference TRBV5-1 and TRBJ2-1, reads KAGVTQTPRYLIKTRGQQVTLSCSPISGHRSVSWYQQTPGQGLQFLFEYFSETQRNKGNFPGRFSGRQFSNSRSEMNVSTLELGDSALYLCASSLVPLSDTPYNEQFFGPGTRLTVL.

This chain links TRBV15 with TRBJ2-2; 9 nucleotides align to TRBD2. CDR1 and CDR2 from the germline V gene are LNHNV and YYDKDF (reference sequence). The CDR3 is 17 residues long. Germline trimming cut 0 bases from V and 4 bases from J; bases unmatched to any gene: 6. The CDR3 DNA reads as TGTGCCACCAGCAGAGATTTCCTAGCGGGACGCACCGGGGAGCTGTTTTTT. Its protein is CATSRDFLAGRTGELFF.

At least ten counts were recorded for this clone. The J gene is TRBJ1-3, the V gene TRBV9; D not resolved. V was shortened by 0 bases and J by 2 bases, with 3 bases between the two germline ends. From germline, CDR1 is SGDLS and CDR2 YYNGEE. The CDR3 extends over 13 amino acids. CDR3 nucleotides: TGTGCCAGCAGCGTAGCCGCTGGAAACACCATATATTTT. It translates to CASSVAAGNTIYF.

This chain's CDR3 is CASSSRSGADTQYF. CDR3 sequence (DNA): TGTGCCAGCAGCTCTCGCAGTGGTGCAGATACGCAGTATTTT. The chain combines TRBV9 with TRBJ2-3; D is unclear. CDR3 length equals 14 residues. V lost 4 bases, J lost 4 bases, and 13 bases lay in between. Germline lookup yields CDR1 SGDLS and CDR2 YYNGEE.

This sequence joins TRBV12-3 or TRBV12-4 and TRBJ1-1; 7 bases are a match to TRBD1. The J segment lost 0 bases and the V segment lost 6 bases, leaving 1 base of the junction unmatched. The CDR3 extends over 13 amino acids. The CDR3 reads CASRGTVNTEAFF. CDR3 nucleotide sequence: TGTGCCAGCAGGGGGACAGTGAACACTGAAGCTTTCTTT.

The V and J genes are TRBV6-2 or TRBV6-3 and TRBJ2-7, with 7 bases matching TRBD1. Trimming took 0 bases from V and 5 from J; bases not matched to a gene: 13. Germline V gene sequence: CDR1 MNHEY, CDR2 SVGEGT. The CDR3 length is 17 residues. CDR3 amino acids: CASSYSIYGQEIHEQYF. The CDR3 DNA is TGTGCCAGCAGTTACTCGATCTACGGACAGGAAATCCACGAGCAGTACTTC.

The chain employs TRBV5-1 and TRBJ1-4, with 7 bases fitting TRBD1. This CDR3 has 15 residues. Germline CDR1 is SGHRS and CDR2 is YFSETQ. V trimming: 0 bases; J trimming: 5 bases; junction bases outside the gene matches: 4. CDR3 region: CASSLGEGANEKLFF. The DNA of the CDR3 is TGCGCCAGCAGCTTGGGAGAGGGGGCGAATGAAAAACTGTTTTTT.

The V gene is TRBV5-1, the J gene TRBJ2-2, with 10 nucleotides matching TRBD2. The CDR3 extends over 16 amino acids. The germline CDR1 and CDR2 sequences are SGHRS and YFSETQ. V lost 1 base, J lost 6 bases, and 6 bases stayed unmatched. CDR3 nucleotides: TGCGCCAGCAGCTTGTCACCTAGCGGGAGATCCGGGGAGCTGTTTTTT. Its protein is CASSLSPSGRSGELFF.

This clone was seen more than once but under ten times. The V and J genes are TRBV6-1 and TRBJ1-1; the D gene is possibly TRBD1 (6 bases). The CDR3 has 13 amino acids. V was pared by 2 bases and J by 7 bases, with 11 bases between. Germline V lookup: CDR1 MNHNS, CDR2 SASEGT. The chain's CDR3 is CASSEYKGGEAFF. The CDR3 DNA sequence: TGTGCCAGCAGTGAATACAAGGGGGGTGAAGCTTTCTTT.

This chain uses TRBV6-6 with TRBJ1-3; D not resolved. Germline V CDR1 and CDR2: MNHNY, SVGAGI (reference sequence). V was shortened by 6 bases and J by 0 bases, with 6 bases between the two germline ends. CDR3 length: 13 amino acids. CDR3: CASREDSGNTIYF. In DNA form, the CDR3 reads TGTGCCAGCAGGGAGGACTCTGGAAACACCATATATTTT.

As to this clone: The sample has other DNA sequences that encode this CDR3 too. The chain is built from TRBV7-2 and TRBJ2-5; weak D call: TRBD2 (5 bases). This CDR3 is built from 13 residues. Trimming pared 3 bases from V and 1 base from J, leaving 6 bases between. The germline CDR1 and CDR2 sequences are SGHTA and FQGNSA. As DNA, the CDR3 is TGTGCCAGCAGCTTCGGGGTCCAAGAGACCCAGTACTTC. Amino acid sequence: CASSFGVQETQYF. The variable domain in full, completed from reference TRBV7-2 and TRBJ2-5, reads GAGVSQSPSNKVTEKGKDVELRCDPISGHTALYWYRQSLGQGLEFLIYFQGNSAPDKSGLPSDRFSAERTGGSVSTLTIQRTQQEDSAVYLCASSFGVQETQYFGPGTRLLVL.

J is TRBJ1-4 and V is TRBV11-2; D ambiguous. The CDR3 contains 15 residues. Germline V gene lookup returns CDR1 SGHAT and CDR2 FQNNGV. The V gene lost 4 bases and the J gene lost 7 bases, with 16 bases spanning the gap. The CDR3 nucleotides read TGTGCCAGCAGCTCCCCCCGGGAGGGCTTTGAAAAACTGTTTTTT. Translated, it gives CASSSPREGFEKLFF. Looking up the rest from reference TRBV11-2 and TRBJ1-4 gives the full variable domain: EAGVAQSPRYKIIEKRQSVAFWCNPISGHATLYWYQQILGQGPKLLIQFQNNGVVDDSQLPKDRFSAERLKGVDSTLKIQPAKLEDSAVYLCASSSPREGFEKLFFGSGTQLSVL.

This clone was counted a single time. V gene TRBV5-1 combines with J gene TRBJ2-1; D is unresolved. Germline V gene lookup returns CDR1 SGHRS and CDR2 YFSETQ. The V end lost 0 bases, the J end lost 5 bases, and 9 bases lay between the germline ends. CDR3 size: 14 residues. CDR3 loop: CASSLGAEDNEQFF. CDR3 in DNA: TGCGCCAGCAGCTTGGGGGCGGAAGACAATGAGCAGTTCTTC. The entire variable domain, with the rest obtained from reference TRBV5-1 and TRBJ2-1, is as follows: KAGVTQTPRYLIKTRGQQVTLSCSPISGHRSVSWYQQTPGQGLQFLFEYFSETQRNKGNFPGRFSGRQFSNSRSEMNVSTLELGDSALYLCASSLGAEDNEQFFGPGTRLTVL.

The chain links TRBV7-2 to TRBJ2-7; no reliable D call. The V and J ends lost 0 bases and 4 bases respectively, with 13 bases between them. The CDR3 is 15 residues long. CDR1 SGHTA and CDR2 FQGNSA come from the germline V gene. The CDR3 reads CASSLADGSQYEQYF. The CDR3 DNA is TGTGCCAGCAGCTTAGCGGACGGATCTCAGTACGAGCAGTACTTC.